What follows are 21 T cell receptor beta chains derived from one specimen sequenced in a study of blood T cell repertoires in COVID-19. Some clones are missing from TCRdb's copy, which holds only in-frame ones; the method was immunoSEQ multiplex PCR. Seen here are roughly 200,000 clones, more than 80% observed once, and the top ten hold about 1.2%. Sequenced material: PBMCs or T cells enriched from blood (not recorded which). The receptors originated from a man under 40 who had recovered from COVID-19.

The J gene is TRBJ1-5, the V gene TRBV19, with no clear D. The V gene's germline CDR1 is LNHDA and CDR2 SQIVND (reference sequence). This CDR3 contains 14 residues. V lost 10 bases, J lost 2 bases, and 15 bases lay in between. In nucleotides, the CDR3 is TGTGCCACCGGGGAGTCAAGGCGCAATCAGCCCCAGCATTTT. This gives the protein CATGESRRNQPQHF.

The chain recombines TRBV30 with TRBJ1-2; D call uncertain. The germline gives CDR1 GTSNPN, CDR2 SVGIG (reference sequence). V was cut by 0 bases and J by 3 bases, with 8 bases left in between. The CDR3 is made up of 13 amino acids. CDR3 DNA sequence: TGTGCCTGGAGTGTACGGGAGGACTATGGCTACACCTTC. Protein sequence: CAWSVREDYGYTF.

This clone was detected a few times. The chain joins TRBV7-2 to TRBJ2-5; TRBD2 matches 8 bases. The CDR3 length is 14 residues. Germline trimming cut 7 bases from V and 8 bases from J; bases unmatched to any gene: 12. In germline, CDR1 is SGHTA, CDR2 FQGNSA. CDR3 sequence reads: CASTDIPGLVTQYF. CDR3 sequence (DNA): TGTGCCAGCACCGACATTCCGGGACTAGTTACCCAGTACTTC.

The chain employs TRBV3-1 (or the pseudogene TRBV3-2) and TRBJ2-7, with a possible D match to TRBD2 (6 bases). The V end was cut by 1 base, the J end by 3 bases, with 13 bases between. This CDR3 has 15 residues. The germline gives CDR1 LGHDT, CDR2 YNNKEL (reference sequence). The CDR3 DNA is TGTGCCAGCAGCCAAGGGGGCGGGGCTTTCTACGAGCAGTACTTC. Its translation: CASSQGGGAFYEQYF.

The genes are TRBV9 and TRBJ2-2, with a weak D call TRBD2 (6 bases). Germline lookup yields CDR1 SGDLS and CDR2 YYNGEE. The CDR3 runs to 15 residues. Trimming stripped 3 bases from V and 1 base from J, with 10 bases between. The CDR3 sequence: CASSATSRNTGELFF. The CDR3 nucleotides read TGTGCCAGCAGCGCCACTAGCCGGAACACCGGGGAGCTGTTTTTT.

The J gene is TRBJ2-7, the V gene TRBV6-5, with 8 bases aligning to TRBD2. The CDR3 length is 12 residues. The trim removed 11 bases at V and 4 bases at J, leaving 7 bases unmatched. CDR1 and CDR2 (germline): MNHEY, SVGAGI. The CDR3 bases are TGTGCCGCCACGGGAGGGCCTTACGAGCAGTACTTC. Encoded protein: CAATGGPYEQYF.

The chain couples TRBV30 to TRBJ2-7; D is perhaps TRBD1 (5 bases). The CDR3 length is 15 residues. Germline CDR1 and CDR2: GTSNPN and SVGIG (reference sequence). V was cut by 0 bases and J by 3 bases, with 15 bases left in between. The CDR3 spells CAWSVRRQGYYEQYF. The CDR3 DNA is TGTGCCTGGAGTGTACGACGGCAGGGCTACTACGAGCAGTACTTC.

The table lists this clone with many counts. The chain combines TRBV4-3 with TRBJ1-5, with D possibly matching TRBD1 (6 bases). The CDR3 loop spans 15 amino acids. Trimming took off 1 base at V and 2 bases at J, with 9 bases between the two ends. The germline V gene has CDR1 LGHNA and CDR2 YSLEER. The CDR3, as DNA: TGCGCCAGCAGCCAAGTGGGGGCAGGCAATCAGCCCCAGCATTTT. Its translation: CASSQVGAGNQPQHF.

The CDR3 reads CASSQLTGQQYF. The CDR3 bases are TGTGCCAGCAGCCAATTGACAGGGCAGCAGTACTTC. This chain links TRBV16 with TRBJ2-7; 7 bases match TRBD1. Germline CDR1 KGHSY, CDR2 FQNENV. V lost 1 base, J lost 8 bases, and 2 bases stayed unmatched. The CDR3 loop spans 12 amino acids.

This clone occurred a few times. The chain carries TRBV7-9 and TRBJ1-2, with unresolved D. Looked up from germline, CDR1 is SEHNR and CDR2 is FQNEAQ (reference sequence). V gave up 1 base and J gave up 8 bases, with 8 bases separating them. The CDR3 is made up of 12 amino acids. The CDR3 here is CASSLELLGYTF. The CDR3 bases are TGTGCCAGCAGCTTAGAGCTATTGGGCTACACCTTC. The full variable domain, completed using reference TRBV7-9 and TRBJ1-2, is DTGVSQNPRHKITKRGQNVTFRCDPISEHNRLYWYRQTLGQGPEFLTYFQNEAQLEKSRLLSDRFSAERPKGSFSTLEIQRTEQGDSAMYLCASSLELLGYTFGSGTRLTVV.

This chain uses TRBV30 with TRBJ1-5; TRBD1 agrees at 11 bases. V lost 3 bases, J lost 0 bases, and 10 bases stayed unmatched. Germline V CDR1 and CDR2: GTSNPN, SVGIG (reference sequence). This CDR3 spans 18 amino acids. The CDR3 loop reads CAWSPGTGGAYSNQPQHF. In DNA, the CDR3 is TGTGCCTGGAGCCCAGGGACAGGGGGAGCGTATAGCAATCAGCCCCAGCATTTT.

The chain couples TRBV7-2 to TRBJ1-2; TRBD1 aligns across 8 bases. The V and J ends lost 5 bases and 0 bases, in that order; junction bases with no gene match: 5. Germline V gives CDR1 SGHTA, CDR2 FQGNSA. The CDR3 covers 15 residues. CDR3 in amino acids: CASSKGQGPNYGYTF. In DNA, the CDR3 is TGTGCCAGCAGCAAAGGACAGGGACCTAACTATGGCTACACCTTC.

The chain couples TRBV19 to TRBJ1-1; weak D call: TRBD1 (6 bases). This CDR3 region has 13 residues. Germline V CDR1 and CDR2: LNHDA, SQIVND (reference sequence). V gave up 5 bases and J gave up 1 base, with 8 bases separating them. The CDR3: CASSGGQNTEAFF. In nucleotides, the CDR3 is TGTGCCAGTAGTGGGGGACAGAACACTGAAGCTTTCTTT.

This chain connects TRBV7-9 to TRBJ2-1, with 9 nucleotides matching TRBD2. Germline assignment: CDR1 SEHNR and CDR2 FQNEAQ (reference sequence). The CDR3 length is 16 residues. The ends lost 4 bases at V and 4 bases at J; junction bases unmatched: 8. For the CDR3, the DNA is TGTGCCAGCAGCTCCCCGCGGGGGGGGGAATACAATGAGCAGTTCTTC. Translating it yields CASSSPRGGEYNEQFF.

The chain uses TRBV27 and TRBJ2-7; D possibly corresponds to TRBD1 (6 bases). The CDR3 sequence is 16 residues long. Deletions cut 0 bases from V and 0 bases from J, with 12 bases between. Looked up from germline, CDR1 is MNHEY and CDR2 is SMNVEV (reference sequence). The CDR3 loop reads CASSLSWTAVSYEQYF. Here the CDR3 DNA reads TGTGCCAGCAGTTTATCTTGGACAGCGGTCTCCTACGAGCAGTACTTC.

This chain joins TRBV10-3 and TRBJ1-2; D uncertain. Trimming took 11 bases from V and 7 from J, leaving 20 bases between them. This CDR3 contains 13 residues. The germline V gene encodes CDR1 ENHRY and CDR2 SYGVKD. This chain's CDR3 is CAYVAGDHGGYTF. CDR3 bases: TGTGCCTACGTAGCGGGTGATCACGGTGGCTACACCTTC.

The chain carries TRBV10-3 and TRBJ1-1, with TRBD1 identical over 7 bases. Germline V lookup: CDR1 ENHRY, CDR2 SYGVKD. CDR3 length equals 14 residues. J was trimmed by 4 bases and V by 6 bases; bases with no gene match: 8. The CDR3: CAISRQGETTEAFF. The CDR3 DNA sequence: TGTGCCATCAGCCGACAGGGAGAAACCACTGAAGCTTTCTTT.

The gene calls are TRBV5-1 and TRBJ2-7; TRBD1 matches at 8 bases. V lost 4 bases and J lost 2; bases outside the gene matches: 2. This CDR3 has 13 residues. Germline assignment: CDR1 SGHRS and CDR2 YFSETQ. The CDR3 reads CASSPTGAYEQYF. As DNA, the CDR3 is TGCGCCAGCAGCCCGACAGGGGCCTACGAGCAGTACTTC.

V gene TRBV19 combines with J gene TRBJ1-3; D perhaps matches TRBD1 (5 bases). Germline CDR1 LNHDA, CDR2 SQIVND (reference sequence). The CDR3 consists of 15 residues. Trimming took off 5 bases at V and 0 bases at J, with 11 bases between the two ends. CDR3 bases: TGTGCCAGTAGTCGGGGGACCTCCTCTGGAAACACCATATATTTT. It specifies CASSRGTSSGNTIYF.

This chain connects TRBV12-5 to TRBJ1-2; D gene uncertain. This CDR3 contains 13 residues. Germline CDR1 is LGHNT and CDR2 is FRNRAP. The V gene lost 1 base and the J gene lost 2 bases, with 5 bases spanning the gap. The CDR3 nucleotides read TGTGCTAGTGGTTTGGACAGAAACTATGGCTACACCTTC. As protein: CASGLDRNYGYTF.

This chain links TRBV6-2 or TRBV6-3 with TRBJ1-5, with 7 bases fitting TRBD1. V shed 6 bases and J 7 bases; nucleotides not matched to a gene: 6. In germline, CDR1 is MNHEY, CDR2 SVGEGT. There are 13 residues in the CDR3. The CDR3 DNA reads as TGTGCCAGCAGCCGCGACAGGGACCAGCCCCAGCATTTT. Protein product: CASSRDRDQPQHF.